The clone carrying this TCR beta chain was found many times. No antigen is known for it. The sample originates from a study of T cells after yellow fever vaccination. Study-wide results and limits: Clones that expanded after primary vaccination mostly reappeared after the booster (96% CD4, approximately 85% CD8). Any FACS-sorted repertoire could hold abundant clonotypes that contaminate it from the bulk population.

In germline, CDR1 is SGHKS, CDR2 YYEKEE (reference sequence). This CDR3 has 17 amino acids. The V and J ends lost 0 bases and 0 bases respectively, with 15 bases between them. MiXCR, applied by TCRdb to the 5' RACE reads, yields one record per CDR3 protein. The sample includes about 310,000 distinct CDR3 sequences, more than 3% of them seen just once. The chain has TRBV5-5 and TRBJ2-5; D is unresolved. The sequenced sample was PBMCs, obtained on the day of the yellow fever booster vaccination. The TCR comes from a man aged 18-30 years who received the YFV17D yellow fever vaccine. CDR3 in DNA: TGTGCCAGCAGCTTGGCCTTTCCAAAGAGGAACCAAGAGACCCAGTACTTC. It specifies CASSLAFPKRNQETQYF.